The rows below give T cell receptor beta chains drawn from one sample of a study of CD8+ T cells in alopecia areata. Data came from immunoSEQ multiplex PCR; TCRdb stores just in-frame clones and leaves some out. Among 140,000 to 150,000 clones, 54% were seen once, and the ten largest hold 15%. This specimen consisted of CD8+ T cells sorted from blood, obtained at week 4, from a patient treated with tofacitinib. Source of these receptors: a human donor with alopecia areata. Both conserved end residues are part of each CDR3. Each record gives: J gene, D gene, clone size, V gene, CDR3 DNA, CDR3 protein. D genes are given only for firm matches. Only some rows state a clone size, as once, few, many or a class for expanded clones.

TRBJ2-1,-,-,TRBV7-2,TGTGCCAGCAGCTCGTATTGGGGCTCCTACAATGAGCAGTTCTTC,CASSSYWGSYNEQFF
TRBJ2-3,TRBD1,-,TRBV13,TGTGCCAGCAGCTCAGCCGGGACAGGGGGCGCAGCAGATACGCAGTATTTT,CASSSAGTGGAADTQYF
TRBJ2-2,TRBD2,-,TRBV6-5,TGTGCCAGCAGTTACAGGGAGGGCGGGGAGCTGTTTTTT,CASSYREGGELFF
TRBJ2-5,-,-,TRBV2,TGTGCCAGCTCCCAAGGGGAGACCCAGTACTTC,CASSQGETQYF
TRBJ2-2,TRBD1,few,TRBV7-9,TGTGCCAGCAGTCACGGGACAGGGTACACCGGGGAGCTGTTTTTT,CASSHGTGYTGELFF
TRBJ2-5,-,-,TRBV13,TGTGCCAGCAGCCCCTCGGCGGGCACGACCCAGTACTTC,CASSPSAGTTQYF
TRBJ2-7,-,few,TRBV13,TGTGCCAGCAGCGCCGGGACACCTTACGAGCAGTACTTC,CASSAGTPYEQYF
TRBJ2-5,-,few,TRBV5-6,TGTGCCAGCAGCCCCCCCGGGGGAGAGACCCAGTACTTC,CASSPPGGETQYF
TRBJ2-7,TRBD1,-,TRBV15,TGTGCCACCAGCAGAGCGAGACAGGGGGTTTACGAGCAGTACTTC,CATSRARQGVYEQYF
TRBJ2-7,TRBD2,-,TRBV29-1,TGCAGCGTCCGGGGGGAACAATACGAGCAGTACTTC,CSVRGEQYEQYF
TRBJ2-5,-,-,TRBV30,TGTGCCTGGAGTGTGGGGGGCCAAGAGACCCAGTACTTC,CAWSVGGQETQYF
TRBJ1-6,-,once,TRBV27,TGTGCCAGCAGTCCGGACGGGGGGCCCAATTCACCCCTCCACTTT,CASSPDGGPNSPLHF
TRBJ2-1,-,-,TRBV28,TGTGCCAGCAGTTTAGCGGGGGACATCTTGGGTGAGCAGTTCTTC,CASSLAGDILGEQFF
TRBJ2-2,TRBD1,-,TRBV27,TGTGCCAGCAGTCCCGGGGACAGGGACACCGGGGAGCTGTTTTTT,CASSPGDRDTGELFF
TRBJ2-5,TRBD1,few,TRBV7-8,TGTGCCAGCAGCTTATTCCGACAGGGGGCTGGAGAGACCCAGTACTTC,CASSLFRQGAGETQYF
TRBJ1-2,-,-,TRBV6-5,TGTGCCAGCAGTTACTCCAAAGGGGATGGCTACACCTTC,CASSYSKGDGYTF
TRBJ1-2,TRBD1,-,TRBV6-5,TGTGCCAGCAGTTCCGGGACAGGGGGCTCCCTCTATGGCTACACCTTC,CASSSGTGGSLYGYTF
TRBJ1-5,TRBD1,few,TRBV7-8,TGTGCCAGCAGCTTGCAGGGGGGTAATCAGCCCCAGCATTTT,CASSLQGGNQPQHF
TRBJ1-1,-,once,TRBV18,TGTGCCAGCTCACCAGGTCACAAAAGCTGGACTGAAGCTTTCTTT,CASSPGHKSWTEAFF
TRBJ2-5,-,-,TRBV6-6,TGTGCCAGCAGTTGGATCCCCTCGGAGACCCAGTACTTC,CASSWIPSETQYF
TRBJ2-5,TRBD2,-,TRBV5-6,TGTGCCAGCAGCTTGGGGACTAGCGGTGGAGAGACCCAGTACTTC,CASSLGTSGGETQYF
TRBJ2-7,-,-,TRBV4-1,TGCGCCAGCAGCCAAGGTGGCGGGGCCCTCTACGAGCAGTACTTC,CASSQGGGALYEQYF
TRBJ1-6,TRBD1,many,TRBV6-1,TGTGCCAGCAGTGCAAGGACAGGGGATAATTCACCCCTCCACTTT,CASSARTGDNSPLHF
TRBJ2-5,-,-,TRBV14,TGTGCCAGCAGCCAAGATTTTTGGATCCAGTACTTC,CASSQDFWIQYF
TRBJ1-4,-,-,TRBV29-1,TGCAGCGTTTCCCAGAAGGGGGGATCTAATGAAAAACTGTTTTTT,CSVSQKGGSNEKLFF
TRBJ2-1,TRBD2,-,TRBV19,TGTGCCAGTAGTATAGATCGGGAGGGAACAAATGAGCAGTTCTTC,CASSIDREGTNEQFF
TRBJ1-1,-,few,TRBV29-1,TGCAGCGTTGTAGCAGGGAACACTGAAGCTTTCTTT,CSVVAGNTEAFF
TRBJ2-6,-,few,TRBV7-9,TGTGCCAGCAGTCTCTCCGGGACGCCTCCGATTAGGGCCAACGTCCTGACTTTC,CASSLSGTPPIRANVLTF
TRBJ2-7,-,-,TRBV7-9,TGTGCCAGCAGCCGGGGGGCCGACGAGCAGTACTTC,CASSRGADEQYF
TRBJ1-1,-,-,TRBV29-1,TGCAGCGTTGTGTCTGGCAGGGAGGGAGCTTTCTTT,CSVVSGREGAFF
TRBJ2-2,-,-,TRBV13,TGTGCCAGCAGCTCAGGCTCCGGGGAGCTGTTTTTT,CASSSGSGELFF
TRBJ1-2,-,-,TRBV6-6,TGTGCCAGCAGTTACACCCCCGGGGGGGGACTTTACACCTTC,CASSYTPGGGLYTF
TRBJ1-1,TRBD1,few,TRBV30,TGTGCCTGGAACCTTCTACAGGGGGGGACTGAAGCTTTCTTT,CAWNLLQGGTEAFF
TRBJ1-2,-,-,TRBV9,TGTGCCAGCAGCGTAGGACAGACCAACTATGGCTACACCTTC,CASSVGQTNYGYTF
TRBJ1-5,-,once,TRBV7-8,TGTGCCAGCAGCTTAAACAGGGATAGCAATCAGCCCCAGCATTTT,CASSLNRDSNQPQHF
TRBJ1-1,-,-,TRBV29-1,TGCAGCGTTGATAGGGAAAGCACTGAAGCTTTCTTT,CSVDRESTEAFF
TRBJ2-7,-,-,TRBV18,TGTGCCAGCTCCCCCGGGATGCCCTTGGAGCAGTACTTC,CASSPGMPLEQYF
TRBJ2-3,TRBD1,-,TRBV29-1,TGCAGCGTGGACAGGGGGGATACGCAGTATTTT,CSVDRGDTQYF
TRBJ2-2,-,few,TRBV10-3,TGTGCCATCAGTGAGTCGAAGAGGACCGGGGAGCTGTTTTTT,CAISESKRTGELFF
TRBJ2-7,-,few,TRBV30,TGTGCCTGGACCCTTCCAGAGGGGATCGAGCAGTACTTC,CAWTLPEGIEQYF
TRBJ1-1,TRBD1,few,TRBV29-1,TGCAGCGTTTTCGGGGACAGGCAGAACACTGAAGCTTTCTTT,CSVFGDRQNTEAFF
TRBJ1-1,-,few,TRBV19,TGTGCCAGTAGTATTTGGGGGGCCCCGGAGGCTTTCTTT,CASSIWGAPEAFF
TRBJ2-2,-,-,TRBV6-1,TGTGCCAGCAGTACGAACACAGTAGTCACCGGGGAGCTGTTTTTT,CASSTNTVVTGELFF
TRBJ2-7,-,-,TRBV5-6,TGTGCCAGCAGCCGGAATAGCTACGAGCAGTACTTC,CASSRNSYEQYF
TRBJ1-5,-,-,TRBV27,TGTGCCAGCAGTCCCTTGGGTAGGGGGGGCTTAGGGCCCCAGCATTTT,CASSPLGRGGLGPQHF
TRBJ2-5,TRBD2,few,TRBV30,TGTGCCTGGAGTGTGGCGCGGGGGGCCAGAGAGACCCAGTACTTC,CAWSVARGARETQYF
TRBJ1-3,-,-,TRBV30,TGTGCCTGGAGTCTCCGGACAGACCAAGCGGAGTTCTCCATATATTTT,CAWSLRTDQAEFSIYF
TRBJ2-7,TRBD1,-,TRBV7-9,TGTGCCAGCAGCTCCCCGGGACAGGGGATTTTCGAGCAGTACTTC,CASSSPGQGIFEQYF
TRBJ2-5,TRBD2,-,TRBV30,TGTGCCTGGGGGAGGGAGACTAGGCGAGAGACCCAGTACTTC,CAWGRETRRETQYF
TRBJ1-2,-,once,TRBV5-1,TGCGCCAGCAGCTCCCGACCAGACTATGGCTACACCTTC,CASSSRPDYGYTF
TRBJ2-7,-,-,TRBV5-4,TGTGCCAGCAGCTCGACCGGGTTGGGGCTAGGCGAGCAGTACTTC,CASSSTGLGLGEQYF
TRBJ2-2,-,-,TRBV6-5,TGTGCCGCCAACAGCGACCCCGGGGAGCTGTTTTTT,CAANSDPGELFF
TRBJ1-2,TRBD1,few,TRBV30,TGTGCCTGGAGTGCCACCGGGACAGATGGCTACACCTTC,CAWSATGTDGYTF
TRBJ2-5,-,-,TRBV5-1,TGCGCCAGCAGCACCAGGGAGGTCGGGGAGACCCAGTACTTC,CASSTREVGETQYF